The 5 T cell receptor beta chains given below trace back to one sample, sequenced in a study of T cells in Graves' hyperthyroidism and ophthalmopathy (dated by TCRdb to the late 2010s). The library was produced with multiplex PCR. Sequencing was carried out with an Illumina HiSeq 2000. The TCR beta CDR3 regions were amplified from RNA transcripts. The first round of RT-PCR for the TCR CDR3 was performed with the HTBI primer set and the Qiagen OneStep RT-PCR kit. TCRdb applied fastp at Q25 and MiXCR to the public reads, then kept only in-frame beta chains. Every entry covers one CDR3 protein and lists the most common genes and DNA from its rows. This sample holds almost 500,000 distinct CDR3 sequences; roughly 23% were observed only once. Clones ranked in the top ten supply approximately 49% of the sample. Material for sequencing was blood. The origin of the receptors is a woman aged 70 to 79 with Graves' ophthalmopathy.

This clonotype was seen at least ten times. The V and J genes are TRBV7-2 and TRBJ1-1; weak D call: TRBD1 (5 bases). Trimming shortened V by 6 bases and J by 0 bases, and 8 bases separated the two germline ends. There are 13 residues in the CDR3. The germline CDR1 and CDR2 sequences are SGHTA and FQGNSA. Written as DNA, the CDR3 is TGTGCCAGCAGTAGGGGAATGAACACTGAAGCTTTCTTT. Translated, it gives CASSRGMNTEAFF.

This clonotype was detected ten times or more. The genes are TRBV28 and TRBJ2-1; D perhaps matches TRBD2 (5 bases). CDR1 and CDR2 (germline): MDHEN, SYDVKM. This CDR3 contains 16 residues. Deletions cut 1 base from V and 2 bases from J, with 12 bases between. The CDR3 DNA reads as TGTGCCAGCAGTTTATATGCCGGAGGTACCTACAATGAGCAGTTCTTC. Protein product: CASSLYAGGTYNEQFF.

At least ten counts were recorded for this clonotype. This chain uses TRBV11-3 with TRBJ1-5; D perhaps matches TRBD1 (5 bases). The CDR3 extends over 18 amino acids. V lost 5 bases and J 6 bases, leaving 26 bases between the germline ends. Looked up from germline, CDR1 is SGHNT and CDR2 is YENEEA. The CDR3 DNA is TGTGCCAGCAGCCCTACCCACTTGGGGGTATCCCGGGGTCAGCCCCAGCATTTT. It codes for CASSPTHLGVSRGQPQHF. The whole variable domain, remainder taken from reference TRBV11-3 and TRBJ1-5, is EAGVVQSPRYKIIEKKQPVAFWCNPISGHNTLYWYLQNLGQGPELLIRYENEEAVDDSQLPKDRFSAERLKGVDSTLKIQPAELGDSAVYLCASSPTHLGVSRGQPQHFGDGTRLSIL.

This clonotype came up many times. The rearrangement links TRBV11-2 to TRBJ1-1, with D perhaps matching TRBD1 (5 bases). V dropped 1 base and J dropped 9 bases, with 9 bases sitting between them. Germline assignment: CDR1 SGHAT and CDR2 FQNNGV. The CDR3 has 12 residues. The DNA for the CDR3 is TGTGCCAGCAGCTTAGTAGGGGTTAAAGCTTTCTTT. Its protein product is CASSLVGVKAFF.

V is TRBV6-2 or TRBV6-3 and J is TRBJ2-7; no firm D call. Per the germline V gene, CDR1 is MNHEY and CDR2 is SVGEGT. Trimming pared 0 bases from V and 6 bases from J, leaving 9 bases between. This CDR3 spans 13 amino acids. The DNA for the CDR3 is TGTGCCAGCAGTTACTCGGCTCCCCTCGAGCAGTACTTC. Translated: CASSYSAPLEQYF.